This T cell receptor beta chain was profiled in a study of cytomegalovirus exposure and HLA in healthy donors (dated by TCRdb to the late 2010s). Looking at the study overall: In an earlier analysis of approximately 640 of the donors, less than 350 Gb of sequence data and 100 million or so unique TCR beta sequences from approximately 180 million T cells were reported. Every discovery cohort repertoire had been produced on one sequencing platform. The genetic ancestry cluster associated with self-reported Caucasian donors included 65% to 90% of the 300 to 400 genotyped donors. Along with the roughly 670-subject first cohort, a separate validation cohort of approximately 110 different subjects was used. The aim of the study was to test whether cataloging public T cell receptors could identify signatures of past pathogen exposure. Donor age, sex, ethnicity and CMV serostatus were compiled alongside the repertoire data. A later genetic analysis used genome-wide SNP genotypes for about 65% of the 666 donors, treating that subset as a discovery cohort. High-throughput TCR immunosequencing, statistical association of individual TCRs with disease status, and machine learning were combined to predict cytomegalovirus infection status. The T cell repertoires of 700 or so subjects were profiled by immunosequencing and related to cytomegalovirus serostatus. Around 320 gigabases of sequencing data and 70 million to 85 million unique TCR sequences were included in an early release covering under 650 HLA-typed donors. In an earlier analysis of 500 to 650 of the donors, high-throughput TCR beta sequencing was used to judge whether each TCR beta V gene segment behaved as functional or pseudogenic. Both class I and class II loci were covered by HLA typing, at four-digit resolution. The number of donors typed differed by locus, with about 620-630 for A, B, C, DRB1 and DQB1, more than 500 for DQA1, 600 to 610 for DPA1, and some 470 for DPB1. The later analysis used no new phenotypic data to find candidate immune exposures, relying instead on TCR beta sequences and their occurrence across donors. Roughly 5 DR-DQ haplotypes were handled as single units for association and clustering, since linkage in the cohort was strong. Across approximately 400 genotyped donors of the cohort, an average of about 200,000 unique TCR beta nucleotide sequences per donor were sequenced, and approximately 19% of those sequences were non-productive. A later analysis re-examined previously published TCR beta repertoires from just over 650 donors and added high-resolution HLA genotyping to investigate patterns of TCR occurrence.

General study outcomes and caveats: In vitro tests confirmed that a few of the cytomegalovirus-associated TCR beta chains recognize cytomegalovirus antigens. The authors suggested that the approach could potentially be generalized to other disease states and immunological phenotypes. Compared with equally common non-associated chains, HLA-associated TCR beta chains in a later analysis were more clonally expanded and had lower generation probabilities. The classifier was reported to diagnose cytomegalovirus status with high specificity and sensitivity in both the original and validation cohorts. Several of the top co-occurrence clusters appeared to be linked to parvovirus B19, influenza, CMV and Epstein-Barr virus, according to a later analysis. The presence/absence analyses assumed that sequencing depth was roughly uniform across donors, and that assumption may not be true. Most TCR sequences were seen in very few donors, while some public TCRs were found in many individuals. According to a later genetic analysis, donors in an Asian-associated ancestry cluster had fewer N-insertions in productive TCRs than the roughly 700-donor mean. Because the 87-base-pair reads could not distinguish some IMGT-functional V segments, including TRBV6-2 and TRBV6-3, those segments were excluded. In a later analysis, the rate of TCR association differed among HLA loci, with DRB1 alleles having the most associated TCRs and HLA-C alleles having the fewest. Because HLA typing was unavailable for some donors at each locus, only the typed subset was used in association tests. V-gene and J-gene trimming of TCR beta chains was associated with a missense DCLRE1C variant in a later genetic analysis, and the association was replicated in an independent cohort. When HLA alleles, especially DR and DQ, strongly co-occurred, attributing TCR associations to individual alleles was difficult. In an earlier analysis of some 500 of the donors, most TCR beta V segments appeared in productive rearrangements about 87% or about 30% of the time, broadly matching IMGT annotations. Because counts were too low, 15 to 20 rarely observed V segments, including chromosome 9 orphons, were excluded from the earlier analysis of around 590 of the donors. At a false discovery rate of 0.05, a later analysis linked about 17,000 TCR beta sequences to specific HLA alleles. A further reported finding was that TCR beta sequences accurately predicted the HLA-A and HLA-B alleles for most subjects in the first cohort. A group of highly shared sequence variants was considered likely to be a technical artifact of the sequencing pipeline. Most CMV-associated TCR beta chains appeared to be HLA-restricted in a later analysis, and the HLA associations seemed to be driven largely by CMV exposure. A total of fewer than 200 TCR beta chains were listed by the study as associated with cytomegalovirus. CMV serostatus was the only immune exposure information available for the cohort. Correlated functional status among segregating V segments might reflect linkage disequilibrium, but an unknown experimental factor could not be ruled out. This cohort had only TCR beta chains sequenced, and the lack of alpha or paired-chain data limited which features could be detected.

The cohort was made up of roughly 670 healthy bone marrow donors. At the time of sampling, every cohort member was nominally healthy, though immune exposures that went unrecorded were likely present. The donor tested CMV seronegative and was one of the 352 seronegative cohort members. A peripheral blood sample was provided by each donor, and peripheral blood mononuclear cells were used for TCR beta sequencing. The Qiagen DNeasy Blood Extraction Kit was used to extract genomic DNA from the blood cell samples. Sequences SGHRS (CDR1) and YFSETQ (CDR2) are obtained from the germline V gene. There are 15 amino acids in the CDR3, from cysteine to phenylalanine inclusive. Only the CDR3 DNA stays, 45 bases, in frame from base 1. Ends trimmed: V by 4 bases, J by 5 bases; bases unmatched to a gene: 7. In regard to this clone: Its specific antigen is unknown. No clone much larger than this one lies a single base away; base qualities are absent.

Library construction relied on the immunoSEQ multiplex PCR assay. The multiplex PCR relied on a mix of 60 forward primers for TCR Vbeta segments and 13 reverse primers for TCR Jbeta segments. Amplification of the CDR3 region of rearranged TCR beta genes was performed with a multiplex PCR assay on genomic DNA. On the Illumina HiSeq System, the amplified TCR beta libraries were sequenced as 87-base-pair reads. The paper's data handling went like this. A later analysis tallied 70 million to 100 million unique TCR beta chains across the roughly 610 repertoires, and approximately 11 million of those chains were shared by two or more donors. Raw reads were error-corrected and collapsed into unique sequences by a nearest-neighbor algorithm in which closely related sequences were merged to remove PCR and sequencing errors. CDR3 sequences were aligned to IMGT reference sequences to assign V, D and J gene segments. For a sequence to be retained, a match of at least six nucleotides to both a V gene segment and a J gene segment was required. Rearrangements were classified as productive when the CDR3 lacked stop codons and remained in frame with V and J, and all other rearrangements were classified as non-productive. CDR3 was defined according to IMGT convention as the region running from the second conserved V-encoded cysteine to the conserved J-encoded phenylalanine. The earlier analysis of approximately 590 of the donors excluded any sequence lacking an unambiguous match to a single V gene segment. An earlier analysis of a few hundred of the donors classified V segments as functional when productive rearrangements were above 56.7% and as segregating when the standard deviation between donors was above 5%. A statistical classification framework was built to diagnose cytomegalovirus status from the catalog of TCR beta chain sequences. V and J gene assignment, in a later analysis, came from comparing TCR nucleotide sequences with IMGT/GENE-DB human TR gene sequences. A later analysis assigned CDR3 sequences and most-parsimonious VDJ recombination scenarios with the TCRdist pipeline. In a later analysis, each TCR beta chain was defined by its CDR3 amino acid sequence together with its V-gene family, and reads without a unique V-gene family were excluded. As a way to deal with suspected cross-contamination and a sequencing artifact, a later analysis dropped hundreds of nucleotide sequences that were highly shared and had low generation probability. A later analysis calculated a clonal expansion index for each public chain from normalized within-repertoire ranks of inferred template counts. Generation probabilities in a later analysis came from a VDJ recombination model fitted to out-of-frame rearrangements, and those results were checked against IGoR. Hypergeometric tests were used in a later analysis to score TCR-TCR, TCR-HLA and TCR-CMV co-occurrence, with a repertoire-size bias correction applied to the TCR pairs. False discovery rates were estimated in a later analysis by permuting HLA or CMV assignments 20 times. In a later analysis, co-occurring TCRs were grouped using DBSCAN, and TCRdist sequence similarity was added for clustering within HLA-allele-positive subsets. Repertoires with fewer than 30,000 or more than 120,000 public chains, plus five repertoires with anomalous nucleotide sharing, were excluded from co-occurrence clustering. Held by TCRdb, this immuneACCESS table contains in-frame sequences only and omits some clones. Under half of the omission traces to an unresolved V gene where checked; the cause of the rest is unknown. V, J and clone size derive from that table, while D and trimming were established from the DNA sequence. This sample gives 90,000 to 120,000 clones in total; around 77% of them show up just once. The top ten clones comprise about 2.5% of the sample.

The V gene is TRBV5-1 and the J gene is TRBJ1-5; 9 bases in between match TRBD1. This TCR came from a man between 18 and 35 years old in good health and CMV-seronegative. Material for sequencing was PBMCs. The DNA sequence is given as TGCGCCAGCAGCCTGGGACAGGGTATGGATCAGCCCCAGCATTTT. Protein translation: CASSLGQGMDQPQHF.